These 21 T cell receptor beta chains came from one sample sequenced in a study of shared clonotypes between healthy human individuals. Measured with immunoSEQ multiplex PCR; TCRdb has only the in-frame clones, and not every one. The sample lists 2 million to 2.5 million clones; approximately 94% were seen once. Specimen: naive CD4+ T cells sorted from blood. Documented subset: CD45RA+ positively selected. Receptor source: a man aged 18 to 29 in good health.

V gene TRBV11-2 combines with J gene TRBJ1-1; TRBD1 agrees at 7 bases. Germline loops: CDR1 SGHAT, CDR2 FQNNGV. J gave up 5 bases and V 1 base, and 7 bases lay outside the gene matches. The CDR3 is 15 residues long. The CDR3 loop reads CASSLADRRGTEAFF. The CDR3 DNA is TGTGCCAGCAGCTTAGCGGACAGGAGGGGAACTGAAGCTTTCTTT.

The J gene is TRBJ1-2, the V gene TRBV5-1; 7 nucleotides agree with TRBD1. Germline CDR1 SGHRS, CDR2 YFSETQ. Losses at the gene ends were 4 bases for V and 10 bases for J; bases not matched to a gene: 7. This CDR3 is built from 12 residues. The CDR3 protein is CASSIGQDIYTF. CDR3 sequence (DNA): TGCGCCAGCAGCATAGGACAGGATATCTACACCTTC.

The chain couples TRBV20-1 to TRBJ1-5; tentative D call: TRBD1 (6 bases). The CDR3 length is 11 residues. CDR1 is DFQATT and CDR2 is SNEGSKA in the germline V gene (reference sequence). Trimming pared 7 bases from V and 7 bases from J, leaving 11 bases between. The CDR3 DNA follows: TGCAGTGTAGGGCAGGGGCAGCCCCAGCATTTT. Its protein is CSVGQGQPQHF.

This clone was observed a single time. The chain links TRBV10-1 to TRBJ1-1; 11 bases fit TRBD1. Unmatched junction bases numbered 10, after V lost 4 bases and J lost 3 bases. The CDR3 covers 17 residues. Germline lookup yields CDR1 WNHNN and CDR2 SYGVQD (reference sequence). The DNA of the CDR3 is TGCGCCAGCAGTGGACACGGACAGGGGGCGTCGGACACTGAAGCTTTCTTT. Its protein product is CASSGHGQGASDTEAFF.

The chain links TRBV30 to TRBJ2-7, with 9 bases that match TRBD1. Trimming took 0 bases from V and 2 from J; bases not matched to a gene: 2. CDR1 and CDR2 (germline): GTSNPN, SVGIG (reference sequence). The length of the CDR3 is 14 residues. The CDR3 nucleotides read TGTGCCTGGAGTGTTTGGACAGGGGCCTACGAGCAGTACTTC. It is translated as CAWSVWTGAYEQYF.

V and J are TRBV2 and TRBJ2-1; 8 bases match TRBD1. V trimming: 4 bases; J trimming: 6 bases; junction bases outside the gene matches: 8. This CDR3 has 15 residues. Germline V gene sequence: CDR1 SNHLY, CDR2 FYNNEI. CDR3 sequence reads: CASSAGQGWRNEQFF. The CDR3 DNA reads as TGTGCCAGCAGTGCCGGACAGGGTTGGCGCAATGAGCAGTTCTTC.

The J gene is TRBJ2-3, the V gene TRBV10-3; 8 bases match TRBD1. This CDR3 comprises 14 residues. Germline V gene sequence: CDR1 ENHRY, CDR2 SYGVKD. J lost 3 bases, V lost 8 bases, and 7 bases had no gene match. In nucleotides, the CDR3 is TGTGCCATCGCAGGGGGCGCCCCGACAGATACGCAGTATTTT. Translating it yields CAIAGGAPTDTQYF.

The rearrangement uses TRBV28 and TRBJ1-1; D ambiguous. The V end lost 6 bases, the J end lost 1 base, and 12 bases lay between the germline ends. This CDR3 has 14 residues. CDR1 and CDR2 from the germline V gene are MDHEN and SYDVKM. Here the CDR3 DNA reads TGTGCCAGCAGGGCCGTTGGCCCGAACACTGAAGCTTTCTTT. It codes for CASRAVGPNTEAFF.

The V call is TRBV7-9, the J call TRBJ2-3, with D hard to call. This CDR3 contains 15 residues. Germline V gene sequence: CDR1 SEHNR, CDR2 FQNEAQ (reference sequence). The V gene lost 3 bases and the J gene lost 2 bases, with 12 bases spanning the gap. CDR3 sequence: CASSLFGNPTDTQYF. The DNA of the CDR3 is TGTGCCAGCAGCTTGTTTGGAAACCCCACAGATACGCAGTATTTT.

The chain couples TRBV21-1 to TRBJ2-3; the table assigns TRBD1, which was not confirmed against the DNA. TRBV21-1 is termed a pseudogene. The CDR3 loop spans 20 amino acids. CDR3 loop: CASSKVRRKLGAPGPDTQYF. The CDR3, as DNA: TGTGCCAGCAGCAAAGTTCGGAGGAAGCTGGGGGCGCCTGGTCCAGATACGCAGTATTTT.

As DNA, the CDR3 is TGTGCCAGCAGTTACGCCGAGCAGTACTTC. It encodes CASSYAEQYF. J is TRBJ2-7 and V is TRBV6-5; no definite D call. Deletions cut 2 bases from V and 6 bases from J, with 2 bases between. CDR3 length: 10 amino acids. Looked up from germline, CDR1 is MNHEY and CDR2 is SVGAGI.

CDR3 DNA sequence: TGTGCCAGCAGCGTAGCGGGACAGGGGGCGGCCGGAAAACTGTTTTTT. Translated, it gives CASSVAGQGAAGKLFF. The V call is TRBV9, the J call TRBJ1-4; 12 bases are shared with TRBD1. V shed 0 bases and J 10 bases; nucleotides not matched to a gene: 7. This CDR3 is built from 16 residues. Germline CDR1 SGDLS, CDR2 YYNGEE.

V usage is TRBV5-1 and J usage is TRBJ2-2; 10 nucleotides agree with TRBD2. This CDR3 comprises 16 residues. After removal of 3 bases from V and 6 bases from J, the junction contained 8 bases not matched to a gene. Germline values: CDR1 SGHRS, CDR2 YFSETQ. The CDR3 here is CASSSSSGGKAGELFF. CDR3 nucleotide sequence: TGCGCCAGCAGCTCATCTAGCGGGGGCAAAGCCGGGGAGCTGTTTTTT.

This clone was observed once. The rearrangement uses TRBV18 and TRBJ2-1; D is perhaps TRBD2 (5 bases). Per germline, CDR1 KGHSH and CDR2 LQKENI. CDR3 length equals 15 residues. V was shortened by 3 bases and J by 0 bases, with 9 bases between the two germline ends. DNA of the CDR3: TGTGCCAGCTCACCCGACACTAGCTCCTACAATGAGCAGTTCTTC. It is translated as CASSPDTSSYNEQFF.

This clone was found a few times. The chain links TRBV30 to TRBJ1-6; D uncertain. The CDR3 length is 13 residues. With 0 bases removed from V and 8 bases from J, the gap between germline ends came to 8 bases. Per the germline V gene, CDR1 is GTSNPN and CDR2 is SVGIG (reference sequence). CDR3 sequence: CAWSVTFDSPLHF. The CDR3 DNA reads as TGTGCCTGGAGTGTTACCTTTGATTCACCCCTCCACTTT.

The chain employs TRBV27 and TRBJ2-5; D may be TRBD2 (6 bases). This CDR3 is 14 amino acids long. Germline CDR1 is MNHEY and CDR2 is SMNVEV (reference sequence). Trimming stripped 6 bases from V and 5 bases from J, with 16 bases between. CDR3 region: CASRRPGVWETQYF. The CDR3 nucleotides are TGTGCCAGCAGGCGACCGGGAGTTTGGGAGACCCAGTACTTC.

The CDR3 here is CASSEALAGGTQYF. CDR3 sequence (DNA): TGTGCCAGCAGTGAAGCTCTAGCGGGAGGTACGCAGTATTTT. V is TRBV2 and J is TRBJ2-3, with 11 bases matching TRBD2. Trimming cost V 0 bases and J 8 bases; bases outside gene matches: 1. The germline V gene has CDR1 SNHLY and CDR2 FYNNEI. This CDR3 has 14 amino acids.

The table lists this clone with a count of one. The chain recombines TRBV6-5 with TRBJ1-1, with D perhaps matching TRBD1 (5 bases). Germline CDR1 and CDR2: MNHEY and SVGAGI. Trimming stripped 6 bases from V and 4 bases from J, with 15 bases between. The CDR3 covers 14 residues. The CDR3 region is CASRPPGGGTEAFF. The CDR3 nucleotides read TGTGCCAGCAGACCGCCGGGGGGTGGCACTGAAGCTTTCTTT.

CDR3 DNA: TGCGCCAGCAGCCCGGGACAGGGGAATGCTTTCTTT. Its protein is CASSPGQGNAFF. This chain connects TRBV5-1 to TRBJ1-1, with 10 bases aligning to TRBD1. Germline CDR1 and CDR2: SGHRS and YFSETQ. This CDR3 is 12 amino acids long. V lost 4 bases and J lost 11; bases outside the gene matches: 5.

J is TRBJ2-2 and V is TRBV11-2; TRBD2 is a possible D gene (5 bases). V shed 5 bases and J shed 2 bases, with 12 bases lying between them. The germline gives CDR1 SGHAT, CDR2 FQNNGV. The CDR3 is made up of 15 amino acids. CDR3 in DNA: TGTGCCAGCAGCCGACCCGGGGTTAACACCGGGGAGCTGTTTTTT. It translates to CASSRPGVNTGELFF.

The chain couples TRBV19 to TRBJ2-3, with 8 bases fitting TRBD1. V was pared by 8 bases and J by 6 bases, with 13 bases of the junction left unmatched. The CDR3 is 15 amino acids. CDR1 and CDR2 (germline): LNHDA, SQIVND (reference sequence). The CDR3 reads CASPPRDRSWDTQYF. CDR3 in DNA: TGTGCCAGTCCACCAAGGGACAGGTCTTGGGATACGCAGTATTTT.